This T cell receptor beta chain was captured by sequencing in a study of T cell clonotyping in hematopoietic cell transplantation. Study observations and caveats: Broader posttransplant TCR repertoire diversity was predicted by graft donor and pretransplant recipient Inverse Simpson Index values. At the given depth, recipient repertoires were over 95% de novo clonotypes. Recipient TCR diversity dropped after transplant; expanded clonotypes rose from day 30 to 180.

A word on this clone: Its antigen is not known.

Data came from immunoSEQ multiplex PCR; TCRdb stores just in-frame clones and leaves some out. The sample contains about 16,000 clones, under 90% of which appear only once. Germline V lookup: CDR1 KGHSH, CDR2 LQKENI. V lost 5 bases to trimming and J lost 3 bases; unmatched junction nucleotides: 8. This CDR3 comprises 15 residues. Blood collection times were about day -28 and days 30, 100, 180 posttransplant. The chain is built from TRBV18 and TRBJ2-5, with 8 positions matching TRBD1. This TCR came from a male patient between 60 and 69 years old who had an allogeneic stem cell transplant from a related donor, so the T cells may come from the graft donor. Some clones in this sample may be carry-over from other donors' samples. This material consisted of PBMCs, taken 100 days after allogeneic stem cell transplant. As DNA, the CDR3 is TGTGCCAGCTCATTGGACAGGGTTGTGGAAGAGACCCAGTACTTC. This gives the protein CASSLDRVVEETQYF.